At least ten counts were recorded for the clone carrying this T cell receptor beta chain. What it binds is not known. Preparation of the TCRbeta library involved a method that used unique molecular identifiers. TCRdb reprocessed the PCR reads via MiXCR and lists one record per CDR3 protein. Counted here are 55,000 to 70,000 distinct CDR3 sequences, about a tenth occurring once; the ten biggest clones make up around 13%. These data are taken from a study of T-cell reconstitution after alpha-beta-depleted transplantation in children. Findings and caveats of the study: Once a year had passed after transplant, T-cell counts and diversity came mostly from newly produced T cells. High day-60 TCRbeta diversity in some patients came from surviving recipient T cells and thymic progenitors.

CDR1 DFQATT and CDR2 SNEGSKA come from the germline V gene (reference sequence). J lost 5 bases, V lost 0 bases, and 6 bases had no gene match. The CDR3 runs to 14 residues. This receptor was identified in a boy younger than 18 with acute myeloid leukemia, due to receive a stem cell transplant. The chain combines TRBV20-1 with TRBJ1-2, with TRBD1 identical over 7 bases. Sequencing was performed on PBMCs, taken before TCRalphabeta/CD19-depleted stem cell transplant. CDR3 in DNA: TGCAGTGCTAGAGACAGGGCCAGGGGGTATGGCTACACCTTC. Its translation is CSARDRARGYGYTF.